This TCR beta chain was observed in a study of blood T cell repertoires in COVID-19. Clones were sequenced by immunoSEQ multiplex PCR, and TCRdb holds only the in-frame ones, with some missing. The sample yields roughly 100,000 clones, about 90% seen once. CDR3 length: 17 residues. Germline V lookup: CDR1 LNHNV, CDR2 YYDKDF (reference sequence). Between the trimmed V and J ends, which lost 1 base and 8 bases, there was a span of 20 bases. Material: peripheral blood. This TCR came from a man in his forties or fifties with active COVID-19. This sequence joins TRBV15 and TRBJ1-4; D is possibly TRBD1 (5 bases). The CDR3 DNA follows: TGTGCCACCAGCAGAGGAACCCAGGGAGGGGAGCGCGAAAAACTGTTTTTT. As protein: CATSRGTQGGEREKLFF. Full variable domain (remainder filled in from reference TRBV15 and TRBJ1-4): DAMVIQNPRYQVTQFGKPVTLSCSQTLNHNVMYWYQQKSSQAPKLLFHYYDKDFNNEADTPDNFQSRRPNTSFCFLDIRSPGLGDTAMYLCATSRGTQGGEREKLFFGSGTQLSVL.